The 32 T cell receptor beta chains reported below all come from one sample, sequenced in a study of blood T cell repertoires in COVID-19 (dated by TCRdb to about 2020). The library was prepared using the immunoSEQ multiplex PCR assay. The immuneACCESS repertoire file appears here via TCRdb, limited to in-frame rearrangements. These files lack a portion of the clones; in checked studies, under half of the deficit traces to unresolved V genes, and the cause of the others is not known. This sample has tens of thousands of clones in its table, and around nine tenths of those were observed once. About 6.5% of the sample goes to the ten largest clones. Sequencing was done on a sample of peripheral blood. These receptors were obtained from a woman aged 60 to 75 with COVID-19, enrolled during active disease.

This sequence joins TRBV10-3 and TRBJ2-1; 11 bases match TRBD2. The V gene end was trimmed by 3 bases and the J gene end by 5 bases; junction bases not matched to a gene: 6. The CDR3 runs to 16 residues. CDR1 and CDR2 from the germline V gene are ENHRY and SYGVKD. CDR3: CAISESLTSGDNEQFF. DNA of the CDR3: TGTGCCATCAGTGAATCGCTGACTAGCGGGGACAATGAGCAGTTCTTC.

The chain recombines TRBV27 with TRBJ2-3; 7 nucleotides align to TRBD1. The CDR3 extends over 16 amino acids. V lost 3 bases and J lost 4; bases outside the gene matches: 10. Germline V gene sequence: CDR1 MNHEY, CDR2 SMNVEV (reference sequence). The CDR3, as DNA: TGTGCCAGCAGTTTGATTAGGGGGCAGGGGGCAGATACGCAGTATTTT. Translation gives CASSLIRGQGADTQYF.

This clone was observed a single time. The rearrangement joins TRBV19 to TRBJ2-3; D may be TRBD1 (5 bases). Trimming removed 2 bases at V and 0 bases at J, with 6 bases between. The CDR3 is 14 amino acids. Germline V gene lookup returns CDR1 LNHDA and CDR2 SQIVND (reference sequence). This CDR3 reads CASSITGSTDTQYF. CDR3 DNA sequence: TGTGCCAGTAGTATAACAGGTAGCACAGATACGCAGTATTTT.

This rearrangement joins TRBV2 to TRBJ2-5, with TRBD1 as a possible D gene (6 bases). With 4 bases removed from V and 4 bases from J, the gap between germline ends came to 19 bases. This CDR3 is 16 amino acids long. The germline V gene encodes CDR1 SNHLY and CDR2 FYNNEI. The CDR3 reads CASSVNTLQGRETQYF. CDR3 sequence (DNA): TGTGCCAGCAGTGTAAACACTTTACAGGGTAGAGAGACCCAGTACTTC.

The chain joins TRBV27 to TRBJ1-2; tentative D call: TRBD1 (5 bases). CDR3 length: 13 amino acids. Trimming took off 2 bases at V and 4 bases at J, with 8 bases between the two ends. Germline V lookup: CDR1 MNHEY, CDR2 SMNVEV (reference sequence). The CDR3, as DNA: TGTGCCAGCAGTTTACAGGGAGGCTATGGCTACACCTTC. Translated, it gives CASSLQGGYGYTF.

The V gene is TRBV27, the J gene TRBJ2-7; TRBD1 might be the D (6 bases). CDR3 length: 20 residues. Trimming shortened V by 3 bases and J by 2 bases, and 29 bases separated the two germline ends. Germline values: CDR1 MNHEY, CDR2 SMNVEV (reference sequence). CDR3 region: CASSLGFRKGQSSFAYEQYF. CDR3 DNA: TGTGCCAGCAGTTTGGGTTTTCGTAAAGGACAGTCATCTTTTGCCTACGAGCAGTACTTC.

The chain has TRBV19 and TRBJ2-1; D may be TRBD2 (6 bases). The V end lost 7 bases, the J end lost 6 bases, and 16 bases lay between the germline ends. The CDR3 is 14 amino acids. Germline loops: CDR1 LNHDA, CDR2 SQIVND (reference sequence). In nucleotides, the CDR3 is TGTGCCAGTACGGCGGGATCTACCGTCAATGAGCAGTTCTTC. Protein sequence: CASTAGSTVNEQFF.

The chain combines TRBV28 with TRBJ2-6, with D unresolved. V dropped 4 bases and J dropped 3 bases, with 10 bases sitting between them. The length of the CDR3 is 15 residues. Looked up from germline, CDR1 is MDHEN and CDR2 is SYDVKM. CDR3 residues: CASSSTSGGANVLTF. CDR3 nucleotide sequence: TGTGCCAGCAGTTCTACATCGGGTGGGGCCAACGTCCTGACTTTC.

V usage is TRBV6-5 and J usage is TRBJ2-5, with 7 bases matching TRBD1. The germline V gene encodes CDR1 MNHEY and CDR2 SVGAGI. V shed 7 bases, J shed 5 bases, and the junction held 10 bases outside the gene matches. The CDR3 extends over 14 amino acids. Written as DNA, the CDR3 is TGTGCCAGCACTCCTGACAGGGTGAGCGAGACCCAGTACTTC. Translated: CASTPDRVSETQYF.

The rearrangement links TRBV19 to TRBJ1-2; D is unclear. The CDR3 spans 13 residues. Germline CDR1 is LNHDA and CDR2 is SQIVND (reference sequence). Trimming stripped 4 bases from V and 1 base from J, with 7 bases between. The CDR3 DNA sequence: TGTGCCAGTAGTACCAGATTTAACTATGGCTACACCTTC. It translates to CASSTRFNYGYTF.

This clone was seen more than once but under ten times. Other DNA sequences of this sample code for an identical CDR3. J is TRBJ1-6 and V is TRBV6-5, with no clear D. Germline lookup yields CDR1 MNHEY and CDR2 SVGAGI. Trimming left V 7 bases short and J 0 bases short, with 4 bases between. The CDR3 runs 13 residues. CDR3 in DNA: TGTGCCAGCACGAGCTCCTATAATTCACCCCTCCACTTT. It specifies CASTSSYNSPLHF.

The chain combines TRBV7-8 with TRBJ2-5, with TRBD1 matching over 12 bases. From germline, CDR1 is SGHVS and CDR2 FQNEAQ. The CDR3 covers 16 residues. After removal of 5 bases from V and 6 bases from J, the junction contained 10 bases not matched to a gene. The CDR3 DNA is TGTGCCAGCAGCATCTCCGGGACAGGGGGCTTGAAGACCCAGTACTTC. Amino acids: CASSISGTGGLKTQYF.

This chain joins TRBV19 and TRBJ1-1; weak D call: TRBD1 (6 bases). Per the germline V gene, CDR1 is LNHDA and CDR2 is SQIVND (reference sequence). The CDR3 covers 15 residues. Between the trimmed V and J ends, which lost 6 bases and 1 base, there was a span of 15 bases. CDR3 protein: CASRDTGRGNTEAFF. CDR3 nucleotides: TGTGCCAGTAGGGATACAGGGAGGGGGAACACTGAAGCTTTCTTT.

The V and J genes are TRBV30 and TRBJ1-2; possibly TRBD1 for D (6 bases). There are 13 residues in the CDR3. V was cut by 2 bases and J by 8 bases, with 15 bases left in between. Germline lookup yields CDR1 GTSNPN and CDR2 SVGIG (reference sequence). The CDR3 nucleotides read TGTGCCTGGAGTCCCGCGGGGGCGCTGGGCTACACCTTC. Amino acid sequence: CAWSPAGALGYTF.

As regards this clone: Other DNA sequences of this sample code for an identical CDR3. The J gene is TRBJ2-7, the V gene TRBV6-6; D is possibly TRBD2 (5 bases). Germline values: CDR1 MNHNY, CDR2 SVGAGI (reference sequence). The CDR3 is 14 residues long. With 0 bases removed from V and 1 base from J, the gap between germline ends came to 7 bases. CDR3 protein: CASSYSGGSYEQYF. The CDR3 DNA is TGTGCCAGCAGTTACTCGGGCGGGTCCTACGAGCAGTACTTC.

The chain carries TRBV6-5 and TRBJ2-7; maybe TRBD2 (6 bases). Germline loops: CDR1 MNHEY, CDR2 SVGAGI. V was cut by 7 bases and J by 0 bases, with 13 bases left in between. The CDR3 spans 14 residues. CDR3 nucleotides: TGTGCCAGCACCATAGCGGATCTCTCCTACGAGCAGTACTTC. Protein sequence: CASTIADLSYEQYF.

The chain is built from TRBV4-1 and TRBJ2-7; TRBD2 agrees at 11 bases. CDR1 and CDR2 (germline): MGHRA, YSYEKL. J lost 9 bases, V lost 0 bases, and 10 bases had no gene match. The CDR3 extends over 16 amino acids. The CDR3 here is CASSQDSTSGKFGQYF. The CDR3 DNA reads TGCGCCAGCAGCCAAGATTCGACTAGCGGGAAGTTCGGGCAGTACTTC.

The chain uses TRBV4-2 and TRBJ2-2, with TRBD2 matching 10 bases. V lost 1 base to trimming and J lost 2 bases; unmatched junction nucleotides: 4. Germline V gives CDR1 LGHNA, CDR2 YNFKEQ. This CDR3 contains 17 residues. The CDR3: CASSQGIAGGNTGELFF. The CDR3 region has the DNA TGTGCCAGCAGCCAAGGAATAGCGGGAGGAAACACCGGGGAGCTGTTTTTT.

This chain uses TRBV30 with TRBJ1-1; 7 nucleotides agree with TRBD1. V shed 5 bases and J 3 bases; nucleotides not matched to a gene: 15. CDR1 is GTSNPN, CDR2 SVGIG, per germline (reference sequence). CDR3 length equals 16 residues. CDR3 DNA: TGTGCCTGGTTAAAGGGGGCGCAGGAGGGGCACACTGAAGCTTTCTTT. It translates to CAWLKGAQEGHTEAFF.

As DNA, the CDR3 is TGTGCCAGCAGTGCCCAGTGGAACACTGAAGCTTTCTTT. As protein: CASSAQWNTEAFF. The V call is TRBV27, the J call TRBJ1-1, with no clear D. This CDR3 contains 13 residues. The germline V gene has CDR1 MNHEY and CDR2 SMNVEV (reference sequence). V lost 5 bases and J lost 1, with 8 bases in between.

The chain couples TRBV29-1 to TRBJ1-1; the match to TRBD1 covers 9 bases. V dropped 4 bases and J dropped 6; count of bases not matched to a gene: 9. Germline V CDR1 and CDR2: SQVTM, ANQGSEA. This CDR3 is built from 14 residues. CDR3 amino acids: CSVGQGVKESEAFF. The CDR3 DNA reads TGCAGCGTTGGACAGGGGGTGAAAGAATCTGAAGCTTTCTTT.

As regards this clone: A read error may produce the germline difference seen at one junction end. J is TRBJ2-1 and V is TRBV7-9, with TRBD2 as a possible D gene (5 bases). CDR1 SEHNR and CDR2 FQNEAQ come from the germline V gene (reference sequence). The CDR3 is 8 residues long. The CDR3 nucleotides are TGTGCCAGCAGCAACGGGGTCTTC. It yields the protein CASSNGVF.

The chain carries TRBV5-1 and TRBJ2-2; D possibly corresponds to TRBD2 (6 bases). V lost 5 bases, J lost 1 base, and 9 bases lay in between. Germline V gene sequence: CDR1 SGHRS, CDR2 YFSETQ. The CDR3 covers 14 residues. CDR3 sequence: CASSLARNTGELFF. CDR3 DNA: TGCGCCAGCAGTCTAGCGAGGAACACCGGGGAGCTGTTTTTT.

This rearrangement joins TRBV4-1 to TRBJ1-5; D gene uncertain. Trimming left V 1 base short and J 4 bases short, with 11 bases between. Germline CDR1 MGHRA, CDR2 YSYEKL. This CDR3 spans 15 amino acids. In nucleotides, the CDR3 is TGCGCCAGCAGCCAAGTACTATACGGTAATCAGCCCCAGCATTTT. Translation: CASSQVLYGNQPQHF.

The rearrangement joins TRBV7-9 to TRBJ1-1, with D unresolved. Germline lookup yields CDR1 SEHNR and CDR2 FQNEAQ (reference sequence). Trimming took 3 bases from V and 1 from J, leaving 3 bases between them. The CDR3 has 12 amino acids. CDR3 protein: CASSFKNTEAFF. The CDR3 region has the DNA TGTGCCAGCAGCTTCAAGAACACTGAAGCTTTCTTT.

The V and J genes are TRBV11-2 and TRBJ1-2; D uncertain. The germline CDR1 and CDR2 sequences are SGHAT and FQNNGV. The CDR3 runs to 15 residues. Trimming cost V 5 bases and J 2 bases, with 15 bases left between them. In DNA form, the CDR3 reads TGTGCCAGCAGCGGTCATATGCGCTCGAACTATGGCTACACCTTC. Its translation: CASSGHMRSNYGYTF.

V is TRBV29-1 and J is TRBJ2-5, with a tentative D call TRBD2 (5 bases). CDR3 length: 12 amino acids. V lost 1 base and J lost 4, with 7 bases in between. Germline V gives CDR1 SQVTM, CDR2 ANQGSEA. The CDR3 region has the DNA TGCAGCGTTGAAGCGGGAATAGAGACCCAGTACTTC. Translation gives CSVEAGIETQYF.

The chain has TRBV27 and TRBJ2-1; weak D call: TRBD2 (6 bases). V was clipped by 6 bases and J by 6 bases, with 15 bases between them. Germline assignment: CDR1 MNHEY and CDR2 SMNVEV (reference sequence). CDR3 length: 14 residues. The CDR3 nucleotides are TGTGCCAGCAGGCCCAGCGGGTGGGTCAATGAGCAGTTCTTC. Encoded protein: CASRPSGWVNEQFF.

This sequence joins TRBV3-1 (or the pseudogene TRBV3-2) and TRBJ2-5; D unclear. CDR3 length: 13 amino acids. The V gene lost 6 bases and the J gene lost 0 bases, with 8 bases spanning the gap. The germline V gene encodes CDR1 LGHDT and CDR2 YNNKEL (reference sequence). DNA of the CDR3: TGTGCCAGCAGATACGACAACCAAGAGACCCAGTACTTC. It codes for CASRYDNQETQYF.

The V call is TRBV19, the J call TRBJ2-7; TRBD2 matches 7 bases. This CDR3 comprises 13 residues. CDR1 is LNHDA, CDR2 SQIVND, per germline (reference sequence). V gave up 5 bases and J gave up 3 bases; unmatched junction bases: 4. The CDR3 is CASSRGDYYEQYF. The CDR3 bases are TGTGCCAGTAGTCGGGGGGATTACTACGAGCAGTACTTC.

As regards this clone: The germline gene is not matched at one end of the junction; a read error may be the cause. The V and J genes are TRBV7-7 and TRBJ2-1; D is unresolved. The germline V gene has CDR1 SSHAT and CDR2 FNYEAQ (reference sequence). The CDR3 sequence is 15 residues long. CDR3 nucleotide sequence: TGTGCTAGCAGCTTAGGGCTGGCGGTGGGCAATGAGCAGTTCTTC. As protein: CASSLGLAVGNEQFF.

The V call is TRBV28, the J call TRBJ1-2, with D uncertain. Trimming left V 2 bases short and J 8 bases short, with 12 bases between. Germline CDR1 MDHEN, CDR2 SYDVKM. The CDR3 has 13 amino acids. The CDR3 nucleotides are TGTGCCAGCAGTTTAGTTTCCGGGTCCGGCTACACCTTC. The encoded protein is CASSLVSGSGYTF.